These 19 T cell receptor beta chains share one sample of origin, sequenced in a study of OX40 agonist ivuxolimab in advanced cancers. Measured with immunoSEQ multiplex PCR; TCRdb has only the in-frame clones, and not every one. The sample yields around 100,000 clones, around nine tenths seen once. The material was CD4+ or CD8+ T cells sorted from blood, obtained in a trial of the OX40 agonist ivuxolimab. These receptors originate from an adult with an advanced solid tumor such as melanoma, head and neck, liver or kidney cancer.

J is TRBJ1-5 and V is TRBV18; D perhaps matches TRBD1 (6 bases). The CDR3 totals 15 residues. V was cut by 5 bases and J by 3 bases, with 14 bases left in between. Germline V gene sequence: CDR1 KGHSH, CDR2 LQKENI. The CDR3 sequence: CASSSETGHNQPQHF. The CDR3 DNA reads as TGTGCCAGCTCATCGGAAACAGGGCACAATCAGCCCCAGCATTTT.

The chain couples TRBV4-1 to TRBJ1-1; D is unclear. The CDR3 contains 14 residues. V lost 3 bases to trimming and J lost 4 bases, with 12 bases between them. Germline loops: CDR1 MGHRA, CDR2 YSYEKL. This CDR3 reads CASSHAGSTTEAFF. As DNA, the CDR3 is TGCGCCAGCAGCCACGCAGGAAGCACCACTGAAGCTTTCTTT.

The chain links TRBV6-5 to TRBJ2-7, with 14 nucleotides matching TRBD2. Germline lookup yields CDR1 MNHEY and CDR2 SVGAGI. V lost 4 bases and J lost 5; bases outside the gene matches: 4. The CDR3 has 15 amino acids. The chain's CDR3 is CASSWGTSGSNEQYF. CDR3 nucleotide sequence: TGTGCCAGCAGTTGGGGGACTAGCGGGAGCAACGAGCAGTACTTC.

This chain joins TRBV7-9 and TRBJ1-1; maybe TRBD1 (6 bases). This CDR3 is 14 amino acids long. V lost 4 bases, J lost 4 bases, and 13 bases lay in between. CDR1 is SEHNR, CDR2 FQNEAQ, per germline (reference sequence). Written as DNA, the CDR3 is TGTGCCAGCAGCTACCGGACAGCCAGCACTGAAGCTTTCTTT. Translating it yields CASSYRTASTEAFF.

This clone showed up just a few times. The gene calls are TRBV30 and TRBJ1-2, with 8 bases identical to TRBD1. The V and J ends lost 4 bases and 8 bases, in that order; junction bases with no gene match: 12. The CDR3 contains 14 residues. Germline assignment: CDR1 GTSNPN and CDR2 SVGIG (reference sequence). DNA for the CDR3: TGTGCCTGGAAAAAGGGCAGGGGGCCTTGGGGCTACACCTTC. Its protein is CAWKKGRGPWGYTF.

The chain employs TRBV6-1 and TRBJ2-1, with 10 bases aligning to TRBD2. V was pared by 1 base and J by 1 base, with 4 bases of the junction left unmatched. CDR3 size: 17 residues. Germline-derived CDR1 and CDR2 are MNHNS and SASEGT. The CDR3 reads CASSEELLAGSYNEQFF. The CDR3 nucleotides are TGTGCCAGCAGTGAAGAACTACTAGCGGGGTCCTACAATGAGCAGTTCTTC.

The chain carries TRBV2 and TRBJ2-1, with a weak D call TRBD1 (6 bases). V gave up 2 bases and J gave up 10 bases, with 15 bases separating them. The length of the CDR3 is 14 residues. Germline values: CDR1 SNHLY, CDR2 FYNNEI. The CDR3: CASSEMVQGREQFF. The CDR3 DNA reads TGTGCCAGCAGTGAAATGGTACAGGGAAGAGAGCAGTTCTTC.

In this sample, this clone turned up a few times. J is TRBJ1-2 and V is TRBV6-5; TRBD1 matches at 7 bases. J was trimmed by 2 bases and V by 4 bases; bases with no gene match: 1. CDR3 length: 13 residues. Germline CDR1 MNHEY, CDR2 SVGAGI. The CDR3 reads CASSSGQNYGYTF. DNA of the CDR3: TGTGCCAGCAGTTCGGGACAGAACTATGGCTACACCTTC.

The CDR3 reads CASSPSGQGGDTQYF. CDR3 DNA: TGTGCCAGCAGCCCCTCGGGACAGGGAGGAGATACGCAGTATTTT. This chain joins TRBV5-4 and TRBJ2-3; 9 nucleotides line up with TRBD1. There are 15 residues in the CDR3. V lost 4 bases to trimming and J lost 5 bases; unmatched junction nucleotides: 8. Per the germline V gene, CDR1 is SGHNT and CDR2 is YYREEE (reference sequence).

The CDR3 loop reads CASSEQGAKNIQYF. The CDR3 nucleotides are TGCGCCAGCAGTGAACAGGGGGCCAAAAACATTCAGTACTTC. The chain recombines TRBV10-2 with TRBJ2-4; 7 bases fit TRBD1. The CDR3 length is 14 residues. Germline V gene data show CDR1 as WSHSY and CDR2 as SAAADI. J was trimmed by 1 base and V by 3 bases; bases with no gene match: 0.

V is TRBV6-1 and J is TRBJ2-5, with TRBD2 matching over 10 bases. The germline gives CDR1 MNHNS, CDR2 SASEGT. The ends lost 4 bases at V and 3 bases at J; junction bases unmatched: 2. The CDR3 runs 14 residues. The CDR3 loop is CASSVTSGKETQYF. CDR3 DNA sequence: TGTGCCAGCAGTGTCACTAGCGGGAAAGAGACCCAGTACTTC.

This clone appeared once. J is TRBJ2-1 and V is TRBV18, with a possible D match to TRBD1 (5 bases). V was shortened by 3 bases and J by 14 bases, with 14 bases between the two germline ends. CDR1 is KGHSH and CDR2 is LQKENI in the germline V gene. The CDR3 totals 12 residues. Written as DNA, the CDR3 is TGTGCCAGCTCACCGGGGCCCAGGTTGGAGTTCTTC. The encoded protein is CASSPGPRLEFF.

This chain links TRBV27 with TRBJ2-4, with TRBD1 matching over 7 bases. The CDR3 length is 18 residues. The J segment lost 3 bases and the V segment lost 1 base, leaving 12 bases of the junction unmatched. Germline lookup yields CDR1 MNHEY and CDR2 SMNVEV (reference sequence). CDR3 loop: CASSLFGSQGSGKNIQYF. The CDR3 nucleotides are TGTGCCAGCAGTTTATTTGGGTCACAGGGGTCAGGCAAAAACATTCAGTACTTC.

The chain combines TRBV18 with TRBJ2-5, with a possible D match to TRBD2 (5 bases). The CDR3 contains 15 residues. The ends were cut back, 0 bases at V and 6 bases at J, with 14 bases in the middle. Germline CDR1 and CDR2: KGHSH and LQKENI. For the CDR3, the DNA is TGTGCCAGCTCACCACCTTCGGCTAGCTCCCAGACCCAGTACTTC. This sequence encodes CASSPPSASSQTQYF. The whole variable domain, filled in from reference TRBV18 and TRBJ2-5, reads NAGVMQNPRHLVRRRGQEARLRCSPMKGHSHVYWYRQLPEEGLKFMVYLQKENIIDESGMPKERFSAEFPKEGPSILRIQQVVRGDSAAYFCASSPPSASSQTQYFGPGTRLLVL.

This clone was recorded once. The genes are TRBV6-4 and TRBJ2-5; possibly TRBD1 or TRBD2 for D (6 bases each). The V and J ends lost 8 bases and 6 bases respectively, with 16 bases between them. Germline V CDR1 and CDR2: MRHNA, SNTAGT. This CDR3 has 13 amino acids. The chain's CDR3 is CASPRVGGKTQYF. DNA for the CDR3: TGTGCCAGCCCCCGAGTCGGGGGCAAGACCCAGTACTTC.

The V call is TRBV10-3, the J call TRBJ2-1; 10 nucleotides match TRBD2. The trim removed 2 bases at V and 10 bases at J, leaving 11 bases unmatched. Germline loops: CDR1 ENHRY, CDR2 SYGVKD. CDR3 length: 16 residues. The CDR3 spells CAISERGGLLAGEQFF. The CDR3 DNA reads as TGTGCCATCAGTGAGCGGGGGGGATTACTAGCGGGAGAGCAGTTCTTC.

The chain uses TRBV7-2 and TRBJ1-2; the match to TRBD1 covers 12 bases. This CDR3 is 15 amino acids long. The V gene's germline CDR1 is SGHTA and CDR2 FQGNSA. Trimming at V came to 4 bases and at J to 4 bases, leaving 4 bases not matched to a gene. As DNA, the CDR3 is TGTGCCAGCAGCTCGCCGGGACAGGGGGCCTATGGCTACACCTTC. It specifies CASSSPGQGAYGYTF.

CDR3 in amino acids: CATSRTYVPGQGSSQPNEKLFF. DNA of the CDR3: TGTGCCACCAGCAGGACCTACGTCCCGGGACAGGGTTCTTCACAACCTAATGAAAAACTGTTTTTT. The rearrangement joins TRBV15 to TRBJ1-4; 9 positions match TRBD1. The V segment lost 3 bases and the J segment 3 bases; nucleotides outside the gene matches: 23. The CDR3 has 22 amino acids. The germline V gene encodes CDR1 LNHNV and CDR2 YYDKDF (reference sequence).

V usage is TRBV7-2 and J usage is TRBJ1-3, with a possible D match to TRBD1 (6 bases). The CDR3 has 17 residues. Trimming took off 1 base at V and 4 bases at J, with 17 bases between the two ends. The germline V gene has CDR1 SGHTA and CDR2 FQGNSA. The CDR3 loop reads CASSLGGGSSFGNTIYF. As DNA, the CDR3 is TGTGCCAGCAGCTTAGGTGGGGGCTCCTCTTTCGGAAACACCATATATTTT.